This TCR beta chain was sequenced in a study of shared clonotypes between healthy human individuals. The data were produced by immunoSEQ multiplex PCR, yet TCRdb's version contains in-frame clones alone and is incomplete. The sample holds hundreds of thousands of clones, about 74% seen once. The origin of this receptor is a woman aged 25 to 39 in good health. The specimen sequenced was memory CD4+ T cells sorted from blood. As to subset: CD45RA-negative fraction.

The CDR3 reads CASSEGGAKNIQYF. The DNA for the CDR3 is TGTGCCAGCAGTGAGGGTGGGGCCAAAAACATTCAGTACTTC. This sequence joins TRBV2 and TRBJ2-4; D not resolved. V was trimmed by 3 bases and J by 1 base, leaving 7 bases between them. The CDR3 has 14 amino acids. Germline V gene sequence: CDR1 SNHLY, CDR2 FYNNEI.